This T cell receptor beta chain was captured in a study of PD-L1 blockade in urothelial cancer. On the study more broadly: Blood was evaluated 3 weeks (second dose) and 6 weeks after therapy began. Blood samples had a median of approximately 140,000 T cells, some 83,000 unique TCRs, and clonality approximately 0.085.

The CDR3 contains 14 residues. With V trimmed by 4 bases and J by 7 bases, 6 bases remained unmatched. Germline V gene lookup returns CDR1 SGDLS and CDR2 YYNGEE. Spiking of synthetic TCR analog templates was performed in each PCR. The repertoire was sequenced with immunoSEQ multiplex PCR; TCRdb's copy has only in-frame clones and lacks some. Of about 95,000 clones in the sample, roughly 87% were seen once. The time point: pretreatment peripheral blood. The chain employs TRBV9 and TRBJ2-1, with 9 positions matching TRBD1. The sample consisted of PBMCs, taken around atezolizumab (anti-PD-L1) treatment. This sequence originates from a man between 60 and 70 years old with urothelial cancer. As DNA, the CDR3 is TGTGCCAGCAGCATCACCGGGACAGGGAATGAGCAGTTCTTC. It yields the protein CASSITGTGNEQFF.